Listed below are T cell receptor beta chains from one sample, sequenced in a study of T cells in localized non-small cell lung cancer. Generated by immunoSEQ multiplex PCR, the TCRdb table keeps only in-frame clones and is missing some. The repertoire includes 1,500 to 2,000 clones, around 24% of them detected once, and about 18% sits in the top ten. The source material was normal lung tissue next to the tumor, sampled before any cancer treatment. All receptors come from a female donor older than 55 with stage I lung adenocarcinoma. The CDR3 runs from the conserved cysteine through the conserved F or W. Fields, in order: V gene, J gene, D gene, clone size, CDR3 protein, CDR3 DNA. A D gene is named only where the DNA matches it firmly. Clone size is shown for a subset of rows, as once, few, many or a class of expanded clone.

v_gene: TRBV6-8; j_gene: TRBJ1-1; d_gene: TRBD1; abundance: large; CDR3aa: CASSFRQGVGISFF; CDR3nt: TGTGCCAGCAGCTTCCGACAGGGTGTGGGCATCTCTTTCTTT
v_gene: TRBV7-6; j_gene: TRBJ2-7; d_gene: -; abundance: few; CDR3aa: CASSLCGINYEQYF; CDR3nt: TGTGCCAGCAGCTTGTGTGGGATTAACTACGAGCAGTACTTC
v_gene: TRBV6-8; j_gene: TRBJ2-3; d_gene: TRBD1; abundance: few; CDR3aa: CASSRDRGYPDTQYF; CDR3nt: TGTGCCAGCAGCCGGGACAGGGGGTACCCAGATACGCAGTATTTT
v_gene: TRBV6-8; j_gene: TRBJ1-6; d_gene: -; abundance: large; CDR3aa: CASTPPSSYNSPLHF; CDR3nt: TGTGCCAGCACCCCCCCTAGCTCCTATAATTCACCCCTCCACTTT
v_gene: TRBV11-3; j_gene: TRBJ1-1; d_gene: TRBD1; abundance: -; CDR3aa: CASSSGQGSRSEAFF; CDR3nt: TGTGCCAGCAGCTCTGGACAGGGAAGCCGGTCTGAAGCTTTCTTT
v_gene: TRBV19; j_gene: TRBJ1-3; d_gene: TRBD1; abundance: -; CDR3aa: CASSLTGGSEGNTIYF; CDR3nt: TGTGCCAGTAGCTTGACAGGGGGATCCGAAGGAAACACCATATATTTT
v_gene: TRBV13; j_gene: TRBJ2-1; d_gene: -; abundance: medium-sized; CDR3aa: CASSLASMNEQFF; CDR3nt: TGTGCCAGCAGCTTAGCTAGTATGAATGAGCAGTTCTTC
v_gene: TRBV13; j_gene: TRBJ2-3; d_gene: TRBD2; abundance: few; CDR3aa: CASSLGLRAGLAESTDTQYF; CDR3nt: TGTGCCAGCAGCTTAGGCCTAAGAGCGGGACTAGCGGAGAGCACAGATACGCAGTATTTT
v_gene: TRBV6-8; j_gene: TRBJ2-3; d_gene: TRBD2; abundance: few; CDR3aa: CASSGTSGTDTQYF; CDR3nt: TGTGCCAGCAGTGGGACTAGCGGCACAGATACGCAGTATTTT
v_gene: TRBV30; j_gene: TRBJ1-3; d_gene: TRBD1; abundance: -; CDR3aa: CAWGRQGGFGNTIYF; CDR3nt: TGTGCCTGGGGGAGACAGGGAGGGTTTGGAAACACCATATATTTT
v_gene: TRBV7-6; j_gene: TRBJ2-7; d_gene: -; abundance: few; CDR3aa: CASSPAKVSYEQYF; CDR3nt: TGTGCCAGCAGCCCGGCAAAGGTCTCCTACGAGCAGTACTTC